This T cell receptor beta chain was sequenced in a study of shared T cell receptors in the human thymus. The CDR3 loop spans 15 amino acids. Germline CDR1 reads SGHNT; CDR2 reads YYREEE (reference sequence). Trimming left V 3 bases short and J 3 bases short, with 13 bases between. Measured with immunoSEQ multiplex PCR; TCRdb has only the in-frame clones, and not every one. The sample includes about 380,000 clones, approximately 95% of them seen just once. The origin of this receptor is a human donor. The chain uses TRBV5-4 and TRBJ2-1, with D maybe TRBD1 (6 bases). The sequencing input was thymocytes. The CDR3 region has the DNA TGTGCCAGCAGCTCCCGAGAGGGGGACTACAATGAGCAGTTCTTC. Translation gives CASSSREGDYNEQFF.